This T cell receptor (beta chain) was captured in a study of PD-1 blockade in classical Hodgkin lymphoma. There was relapse after autologous stem cell transplantation in every patient, and there was variation in brentuximab vedotin exposure. Germline assignment: CDR1 MDHEN and CDR2 SYDVKM. There are 14 residues in the CDR3. Trimming removed 5 bases from V and 4 bases from J, with 15 bases in between. Using immunoSEQ multiplex PCR, the repertoire was profiled, and TCRdb retains in-frame clones only, with some absent. The table shows approximately 26,000 clones, with about four fifths occurring only once.

The starting material was peripheral blood mononuclear cells (PBMCs), obtained before the second cycle of nivolumab. The sequence derives from a human donor with classical Hodgkin lymphoma. The chain carries TRBV28 and TRBJ2-7; perhaps D is TRBD1 or TRBD2 (5 bases each). The CDR3, as DNA: TGTGCCAGCAGTGGGGACCTCCGCCCTTACGAGCAGTACTTC. Its protein product is CASSGDLRPYEQYF. The entire variable domain, with the rest obtained from reference TRBV28 and TRBJ2-7, is as follows: DVKVTQSSRYLVKRTGEKVFLECVQDMDHENMFWYRQDPGLGLRLIYFSYDVKMKEKGDIPEGYSVSREKKERFSLILESASTNQTSMYLCASSGDLRPYEQYFGPGTRLTVT.